The clone carrying this TCR beta chain was detected only a few times. The antigen is unknown. These data come from a study of T cell repertoires in cytomegalovirus infection. Whole-study context: Matching HLA type and CMV infection were both indicated by public TCR beta signatures. Study conclusions and caveats: Dominant in the ex vivo response were TCR beta clonotypes restricted by HLA-C and specific for CMV.

CDR3 length: 16 amino acids. Germline CDR1 is SEHNR and CDR2 is FQNEAQ (reference sequence). V was pared by 7 bases and J by 10 bases, with 16 bases of the junction left unmatched. Each CDR3 protein is one row after TCRdb ran MiXCR on the reads. Seen here are around 450,000 distinct CDR3 sequences, under 40% observed once, and the top ten hold around 13%. Sequencing was carried out using PBMCs. V and J are TRBV7-9 and TRBJ1-6, with 7 bases fitting TRBD1. This clonotype originated in a human donor in good health (CMV status not recorded). Some clones in this sample may be carry-over from other donors' samples. In nucleotides, the CDR3 is TGTGCCAGCACTAAAACAGGGGATGCGGAGTACTCACCCCTCCACTTT. The encoded protein is CASTKTGDAEYSPLHF.